This T cell receptor beta chain came from a study of control samples from healthy donors and cancer patients. CDR3 size: 16 residues. The germline CDR1 and CDR2 sequences are SGHKS and YYEKEE (reference sequence). V lost 7 bases and J lost 1, with 15 bases in between. Repertoires were generated with immunoSEQ multiplex PCR, while TCRdb's copy carries only in-frame clones and drops some. This sample carries about 210,000 clones, with less than 2.5% going to the ten biggest clones. Sequencing used blood. This sequence originates from a woman in her twenties or thirties in good health. The gene calls are TRBV5-5 and TRBJ2-6; D is unclear. This CDR3 is CASRPGVWSGANVLTF. Written as DNA, the CDR3 is TGTGCCAGCCGTCCCGGCGTTTGGTCTGGGGCCAACGTCCTGACTTTC.